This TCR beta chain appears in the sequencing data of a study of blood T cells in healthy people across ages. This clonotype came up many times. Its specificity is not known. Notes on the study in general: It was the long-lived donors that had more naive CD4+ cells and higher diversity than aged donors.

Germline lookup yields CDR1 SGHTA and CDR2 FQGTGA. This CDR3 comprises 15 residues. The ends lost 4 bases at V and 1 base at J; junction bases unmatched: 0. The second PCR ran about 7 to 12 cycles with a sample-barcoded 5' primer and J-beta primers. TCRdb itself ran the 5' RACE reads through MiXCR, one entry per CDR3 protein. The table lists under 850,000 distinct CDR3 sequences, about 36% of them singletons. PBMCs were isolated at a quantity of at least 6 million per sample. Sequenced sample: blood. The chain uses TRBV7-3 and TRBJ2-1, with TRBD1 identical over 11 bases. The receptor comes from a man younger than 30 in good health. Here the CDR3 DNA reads TGTGCCAGCAGCTGGGACAGGGGGTCCTACAATGAGCAGTTCTTC. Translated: CASSWDRGSYNEQFF.